A single sample gave rise to the 25 T cell receptor beta chains below, sequenced in a study of blood T cell repertoires in COVID-19. Here immunoSEQ multiplex PCR was the method, and the copy in TCRdb shows in-frame clones only, minus some. The sample gives tens of thousands of clones, 70% to 80% of which show up once; more than 20% is in the top ten. The material sequenced was peripheral blood. These receptors were taken from a man aged 55-75 years with active or convalescent COVID-19.

The V and J genes are TRBV7-3 and TRBJ2-2; 9 nucleotides line up with TRBD2. From germline, CDR1 is SGHTA and CDR2 FQGTGA. J gave up 5 bases and V 3 bases, and 7 bases lay outside the gene matches. The CDR3 contains 16 residues. CDR3 nucleotides: TGTGCCAGCAGCTTTCTCGGTAGCGGGGGAACCGGGGAGCTGTTTTTT. Its translation is CASSFLGSGGTGELFF.

The V and J genes are TRBV3-1 (or the pseudogene TRBV3-2) and TRBJ1-2, with 9 bases aligning to TRBD1. There are 17 residues in the CDR3. Per germline, CDR1 LGHDT and CDR2 YNNKEL (reference sequence). Trimming cost V 4 bases and J 1 base; bases outside gene matches: 10. CDR3 nucleotide sequence: TGTGCCAGCAGCCGCGGGACAGGGAGGGCATATAACTATGGCTACACCTTC. Translated: CASSRGTGRAYNYGYTF.

The gene calls are TRBV5-1 and TRBJ1-2; 10 bases agree with TRBD1. Looked up from germline, CDR1 is SGHRS and CDR2 is YFSETQ. V shed 4 bases, J shed 5 bases, and the junction held 11 bases outside the gene matches. The CDR3 is 16 residues long. CDR3 bases: TGCGCCAGCAGCACCTCGACAGGGGGCGAGCAATATGGCTACACCTTC. It translates to CASSTSTGGEQYGYTF.

The chain combines TRBV30 with TRBJ1-1, with a tentative D call TRBD1 (5 bases). V lost 0 bases and J 0 bases, leaving 8 bases between the germline ends. This CDR3 spans 14 amino acids. CDR1 and CDR2 from the germline V gene are GTSNPN and SVGIG (reference sequence). CDR3 in amino acids: CAWSVIQVNTEAFF. In DNA form, the CDR3 reads TGTGCCTGGAGTGTCATACAGGTGAACACTGAAGCTTTCTTT.

This clone was counted a single time. The chain joins TRBV7-2 to TRBJ2-3, with TRBD2 as a possible D gene (6 bases). The CDR3 loop spans 17 amino acids. Germline V gene data show CDR1 as SGHTA and CDR2 as FQGNSA. The V end lost 4 bases, the J end lost 4 bases, and 21 bases lay between the germline ends. This chain's CDR3 is CASSSARLVRGADTQYF. The CDR3 bases are TGTGCCAGCAGCTCCGCGCGACTAGTACGGGGCGCAGATACGCAGTATTTT.

The CDR3 reads CASSPSLADSYEQYF. CDR3 DNA sequence: TGTGCCAGCTCCCCAAGTCTAGCGGACTCCTACGAGCAGTACTTC. V is TRBV18 and J is TRBJ2-7, with 7 bases lining up with TRBD2. Unmatched junction bases numbered 8, after V lost 6 bases and J lost 0 bases. The length of the CDR3 is 15 residues. Germline CDR1 reads KGHSH; CDR2 reads LQKENI.

The chain couples TRBV18 to TRBJ1-4; D call uncertain. Germline V lookup: CDR1 KGHSH, CDR2 LQKENI. Trimming took off 3 bases at V and 2 bases at J, with 7 bases between the two ends. This CDR3 spans 14 amino acids. The CDR3 sequence: CASSPSQTNEKLFF. In DNA, the CDR3 is TGTGCCAGCTCACCGTCTCAGACTAATGAAAAACTGTTTTTT.

V is TRBV5-4 and J is TRBJ2-1, with TRBD2 as a possible D gene (5 bases). This CDR3 has 16 amino acids. CDR1 and CDR2 (germline): SGHNT, YYREEE (reference sequence). The V end was cut by 4 bases, the J end by 0 bases, with 14 bases between. The CDR3 is CASSPWVEGSYNEQFF. The CDR3 nucleotides read TGTGCCAGCAGCCCCTGGGTTGAGGGCTCCTACAATGAGCAGTTCTTC. The full variable domain, in which reference TRBV5-4 and TRBJ2-1 provide the parts outside the CDR3, is ETGVTQSPTHLIKTRGQQVTLRCSSQSGHNTVSWYQQALGQGPQFIFQYYREEENGRGNFPPRFSGLQFPNYSSELNVNALELDDSALYLCASSPWVEGSYNEQFFGPGTRLTVL.

This clone was observed once. The chain carries TRBV6-5 and TRBJ1-4, with TRBD1 matching over 7 bases. Trimming took 5 bases from V and 0 from J; bases not matched to a gene: 3. The germline V gene encodes CDR1 MNHEY and CDR2 SVGAGI. The CDR3 sequence is 15 residues long. CDR3 loop: CASSTDRATNEKLFF. The CDR3 DNA follows: TGTGCCAGCAGTACAGACAGGGCAACTAATGAAAAACTGTTTTTT.

The V gene is TRBV27, the J gene TRBJ2-1; D might be TRBD2 (6 bases). CDR1 is MNHEY, CDR2 SMNVEV, per germline (reference sequence). V lost 6 bases to trimming and J lost 4 bases, with 7 bases between them. CDR3 size: 12 residues. Here the CDR3 DNA reads TGTGCCAGCAGGGGGGGTTACAATGAGCAGTTCTTC. Amino acids: CASRGGYNEQFF.

The chain recombines TRBV12-3 or TRBV12-4 with TRBJ1-1, with D maybe TRBD1 (5 bases). The ends were cut back, 6 bases at V and 1 base at J, with 9 bases in the middle. This CDR3 comprises 13 residues. Written as DNA, the CDR3 is TGTGCCAGCAGCACGACAGCGAACACTGAAGCTTTCTTT. Its translation is CASSTTANTEAFF.

The V and J genes are TRBV9 and TRBJ1-2, with D possibly matching TRBD1 (6 bases). Looked up from germline, CDR1 is SGDLS and CDR2 is YYNGEE. The CDR3 spans 15 residues. V gave up 3 bases and J gave up 7 bases, with 19 bases separating them. The CDR3 bases are TGTGCCAGCAGCGCAGACGGGACACCTCGGCGTGGCTACACCTTC. Translating gives CASSADGTPRRGYTF.

The genes are TRBV5-1 and TRBJ2-5, with 9 bases lining up with TRBD2. The length of the CDR3 is 16 residues. Germline V gene lookup returns CDR1 SGHRS and CDR2 YFSETQ. Germline trimming cut 4 bases from V and 4 bases from J; bases unmatched to any gene: 11. The CDR3 sequence: CASSTTRGGGGETQYF. The CDR3 coding sequence is TGCGCCAGCAGCACCACGCGGGGGGGAGGAGGAGAGACCCAGTACTTC.

The chain has TRBV19 and TRBJ1-4; no firm D call. The CDR3 contains 17 residues. Germline V CDR1 and CDR2: LNHDA, SQIVND (reference sequence). Trimming pared 4 bases from V and 0 bases from J, leaving 15 bases between. This chain's CDR3 is CASSTDTLPATNEKLFF. DNA of the CDR3: TGTGCCAGTAGTACCGACACTCTTCCCGCAACTAATGAAAAACTGTTTTTT.

As DNA, the CDR3 is TGTGCCAGCACCATTAGAGGGACTGACGAAGAGACCCAGTACTTC. Protein sequence: CASTIRGTDEETQYF. This chain joins TRBV9 and TRBJ2-5; D may be TRBD2 (6 bases). The CDR3 is 15 residues long. V shed 6 bases and J shed 3 bases, with 18 bases lying between them. The germline V gene encodes CDR1 SGDLS and CDR2 YYNGEE.

The chain carries TRBV9 and TRBJ2-1; maybe TRBD2 (5 bases). Trimming left V 3 bases short and J 9 bases short, with 10 bases between. CDR3 length: 12 residues. From germline, CDR1 is SGDLS and CDR2 YYNGEE. CDR3 nucleotide sequence: TGTGCCAGCAGCGCAGACTACTCTGAGCAGTTCTTC. Encoded protein: CASSADYSEQFF.

This chain's CDR3 is CASRRENTEAFF. The CDR3 DNA follows: TGTGCCAGCAGGAGGGAAAACACTGAAGCTTTCTTT. V usage is TRBV2 and J usage is TRBJ1-1; D unresolved. The V end was cut by 6 bases, the J end by 2 bases, with 7 bases between. The CDR3 consists of 12 residues. Germline V gene sequence: CDR1 SNHLY, CDR2 FYNNEI.

On this clone itself: This sample includes further DNA sequences coding for the same CDR3. The V and J genes are TRBV7-9 and TRBJ1-5; 8 positions agree with TRBD1. The germline gives CDR1 SEHNR, CDR2 FQNEAQ (reference sequence). This CDR3 spans 16 amino acids. Trimming removed 0 bases from V and 3 bases from J; junction bases left unmatched: 4. CDR3 region: CASSLAGQGSNQPQHF. The CDR3 coding sequence is TGTGCCAGCAGCTTAGCCGGACAGGGTTCCAATCAGCCCCAGCATTTT.

The gene calls are TRBV19 and TRBJ2-1; TRBD1 matches at 8 bases. The CDR3 totals 15 residues. V shed 2 bases and J 6 bases; nucleotides not matched to a gene: 6. Germline V lookup: CDR1 LNHDA, CDR2 SQIVND (reference sequence). The CDR3 spells CASSISHTGGNEQFF. In nucleotides, the CDR3 is TGTGCCAGTAGTATATCTCATACAGGGGGCAATGAGCAGTTCTTC.

J is TRBJ1-2 and V is TRBV7-2, with TRBD1 as a possible D gene (5 bases). Germline-derived CDR1 and CDR2 are SGHTA and FQGNSA. Trimming stripped 5 bases from V and 5 bases from J, with 9 bases between. This CDR3 contains 12 residues. CDR3 DNA sequence: TGTGCCAGCAGCCTCCAGGGATATGGCTACACCTTC. Translating it yields CASSLQGYGYTF.

The rearrangement uses TRBV29-1 and TRBJ1-1, with D maybe TRBD1 (6 bases). V shed 1 base and J shed 3 bases, with 15 bases lying between them. CDR1 SQVTM and CDR2 ANQGSEA come from the germline V gene. The CDR3 totals 15 residues. The DNA of the CDR3 is TGCAGCGTTGAAGCCCTCGGGGACAAGTACACTGAAGCTTTCTTT. Amino acid sequence: CSVEALGDKYTEAFF.

This clone has just a few counts. The rearrangement joins TRBV27 to TRBJ1-5, with TRBD1 identical over 7 bases. Germline CDR1 and CDR2: MNHEY and SMNVEV (reference sequence). Losses at the gene ends were 5 bases for V and 6 bases for J; bases not matched to a gene: 1. This CDR3 spans 12 amino acids. CDR3 DNA: TGTGCCAGCAGTAACAGGGGTCAGCCCCAGCATTTT. Its translation: CASSNRGQPQHF.

The chain combines TRBV5-1 with TRBJ2-7; a possible D gene is TRBD1 (5 bases). With 3 bases removed from V and 6 bases from J, the gap between germline ends came to 10 bases. CDR1 is SGHRS, CDR2 YFSETQ, per germline. The CDR3 runs to 12 residues. CDR3: CASSSRQSEQYF. Here the CDR3 DNA reads TGCGCCAGCAGCTCGAGACAGAGCGAGCAGTACTTC.

The V gene is TRBV10-3, the J gene TRBJ2-2; 7 bases are a match to TRBD1. Trimming at V came to 9 bases and at J to 5 bases, leaving 6 bases not matched to a gene. The germline gives CDR1 ENHRY, CDR2 SYGVKD. The CDR3 totals 13 residues. CDR3 nucleotides: TGTGCCATTAGGGACAGTACAACCGGGGAGCTGTTTTTT. It yields the protein CAIRDSTTGELFF.

The gene calls are TRBV11-2 and TRBJ1-1; D not resolved. CDR3 length: 15 residues. Looked up from germline, CDR1 is SGHAT and CDR2 is FQNNGV. V dropped 5 bases and J dropped 1 base, with 14 bases sitting between them. Written as DNA, the CDR3 is TGTGCCAGCAGCGGGCCGGGAGGAAGGAACACTGAAGCTTTCTTT. Translating gives CASSGPGGRNTEAFF.